The rows below give T cell receptor beta chains drawn from one sample of a study of blood T cell repertoires in COVID-19. Profiled with immunoSEQ multiplex PCR; TCRdb holds only in-frame clones, not every one. The repertoire holds 150,000 or so clones, about three quarters seen once, with 3.5% to 5.5% in the top ten. Sequences were obtained from peripheral blood. These receptors came from a woman older than 75 with active or convalescent COVID-19. Both conserved end residues are part of each CDR3. Fields, in order: J gene, V gene, clone size, D gene, CDR3 protein, CDR3 DNA. The D gene is left open where the match is weak. Clone size appears in some rows only: once, few, many, or a class for an expanded clone.

>TRBJ1-2|TRBV6-5|.|.
CASTPRPGFNYGYTF
TGTGCCAGCACCCCCCGCCCAGGTTTTAACTATGGCTACACCTTC
>TRBJ2-1|TRBV5-1|.|.
CASSLVRTRNEQFF
TGCGCCAGCAGCTTGGTAAGGACACGGAATGAGCAGTTCTTC
>TRBJ2-1|TRBV2|.|TRBD1
CASSRDRGGEQFF
TGTGCCAGCAGCCGGGACAGGGGAGGTGAGCAGTTCTTC
>TRBJ1-6|TRBV6-6|.|.
CASSYSGLESPLHF
TGTGCCAGCAGTTACTCGGGCCTGGAATCACCCCTCCACTTT
>TRBJ1-4|TRBV5-1|.|.
CASSLFQGFNEKLFF
TGCGCCAGCAGCTTGTTCCAGGGCTTCAATGAAAAACTGTTTTTT
>TRBJ2-1|TRBV3-1/TRBV3-2|.|.
CASSQSSGDNEQFF
TGTGCCAGCAGCCAAAGCTCAGGGGACAATGAGCAGTTCTTC
>TRBJ2-7|TRBV5-1|.|.
CASGYRASSYEQYF
TGCGCCAGCGGTTACAGGGCGAGCTCCTACGAGCAGTACTTC
>TRBJ1-4|TRBV6-1|.|TRBD1
CASSEDRGNEKLFF
TGTGCCAGCAGTGAGGACAGGGGTAATGAAAAACTGTTTTTT
>TRBJ1-1|TRBV29-1|.|TRBD1
CSVNRGSTEAFF
TGCAGCGTCAACAGGGGGTCCACTGAAGCTTTCTTT
>TRBJ2-2|TRBV2|.|TRBD2
CASSVPAGGIGELFF
TGTGCCAGCAGTGTGCCAGCGGGGGGGATCGGGGAGCTGTTTTTT
>TRBJ2-1|TRBV5-1|.|.
CASSLVAETYNEQFF
TGCGCCAGCAGCTTGGTAGCAGAGACCTACAATGAGCAGTTCTTC
>TRBJ2-2|TRBV9|once|.
CASSVAGDSGELFF
TGTGCCAGCAGCGTAGCGGGAGACTCCGGGGAGCTGTTTTTT
>TRBJ1-1|TRBV3-1/TRBV3-2|.|TRBD1
CASRRGQGSTEAFF
TGTGCCAGCAGACGAGGACAGGGAAGCACTGAAGCTTTCTTT
>TRBJ1-1|TRBV7-6|.|.
CASTRGGTSNTEAFF
TGTGCCAGCACACGGGGGGGCACCTCCAACACTGAAGCTTTCTTT
>TRBJ1-2|TRBV19|.|TRBD1
CASRGDSYGYTF
TGTGCCAGTAGGGGGGACAGCTATGGCTACACCTTC
>TRBJ1-2|TRBV6-1|few|TRBD1
CASSERTGALRYGYTF
TGTGCCAGCAGTGAAAGGACAGGGGCCCTACGCTATGGCTACACCTTC
>TRBJ2-7|TRBV7-6|.|TRBD2
CASSLSGTSGDYEQYF
TGTGCCAGCAGCTTGTCCGGGACTAGCGGGGACTACGAGCAGTACTTC
>TRBJ1-1|TRBV12-5|few|.
CASVRRGTEAFF
TGTGCTAGTGTCCGTCGGGGAACTGAAGCTTTCTTT
>TRBJ2-7|TRBV5-5|.|TRBD2
CASSFAGGDYEQYF
TGTGCCAGCAGCTTTGCGGGGGGGGACTACGAGCAGTACTTC
>TRBJ1-6|TRBV7-2|.|.
CASSPRTNYNSPLHF
TGTGCCAGCAGCCCGCGGACAAATTATAATTCACCCCTCCACTTT
>TRBJ2-1|TRBV5-6|.|TRBD1
CASSRGQSSYNEQFF
TGTGCCAGCAGCCGGGGACAGAGCTCCTACAATGAGCAGTTCTTC
>TRBJ1-2|TRBV18|.|TRBD1
CASSLQGDYGYTF
TGTGCCAGCTCACTCCAGGGGGACTATGGCTACACCTTC
>TRBJ1-2|TRBV19|.|TRBD1
CASRDAGQGYGYTF
TGTGCCAGTAGAGACGCGGGACAGGGTTATGGCTACACCTTC